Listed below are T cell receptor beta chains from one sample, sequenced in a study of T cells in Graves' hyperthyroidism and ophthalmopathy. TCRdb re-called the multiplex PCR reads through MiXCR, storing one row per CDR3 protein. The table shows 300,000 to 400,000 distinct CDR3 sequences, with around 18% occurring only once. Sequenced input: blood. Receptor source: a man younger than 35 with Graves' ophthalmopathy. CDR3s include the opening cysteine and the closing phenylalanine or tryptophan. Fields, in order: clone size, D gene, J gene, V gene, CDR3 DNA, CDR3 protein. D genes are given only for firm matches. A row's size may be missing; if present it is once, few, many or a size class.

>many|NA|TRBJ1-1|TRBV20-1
TGCAGTGCTGATAATGCAGGGAACACTGAAGCTTTCTTT
CSADNAGNTEAFF
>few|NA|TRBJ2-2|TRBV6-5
TGTGCCAGCAGTACTGACATGAACACCGGGGAGCTGTTTTTT
CASSTDMNTGELFF
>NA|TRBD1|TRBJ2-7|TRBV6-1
TGTGCCAGCAGTTCCCTTAGACAGGGCCCCTACGAGCAGTACTTC
CASSSLRQGPYEQYF
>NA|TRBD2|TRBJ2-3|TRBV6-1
TGTGCCAGCAGTGAAGCGGGATGGGAGGGAACAGATACGCAGTATTTT
CASSEAGWEGTDTQYF
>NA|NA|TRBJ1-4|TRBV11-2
TGTGCCAGCAGCTTAGTTGGGGAAGGAGGAGAAAAACTGTTTTTT
CASSLVGEGGEKLFF
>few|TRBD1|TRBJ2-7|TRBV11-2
TGTGCCAGCAGCTTGGTTTTGCAGGGGGATTTCTACGAGCAGTACTTC
CASSLVLQGDFYEQYF
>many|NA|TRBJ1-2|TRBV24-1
TGTGCCACCAGTGGCAGGGGCGCGGACTATGGCTACACCTTC
CATSGRGADYGYTF
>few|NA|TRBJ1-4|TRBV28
TGTGCCAGCAGTTTTGGTGGGTTTCAGGCTAATGAAAAACTGTTTTTT
CASSFGGFQANEKLFF
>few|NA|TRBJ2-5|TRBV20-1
TGCAGTGCTGACCGACAGGACCCCCGGGCCCAGTACTTC
CSADRQDPRAQYF
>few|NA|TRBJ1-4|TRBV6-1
TGTGCCAGCAGTGAAGCGCTGGGAAAACTGTTTTTT
CASSEALGKLFF